The text below deals with one T cell receptor (beta chain). Its antigen is unknown. The source of the sample is a study of post-analysis software for immune sequencing data. Presence of unique molecular identifiers characterized the TCR beta cDNA libraries. Each CDR3 protein gets one entry after TCRdb re-called the PCR reads with MiXCR. Altogether approximately 570,000 distinct CDR3 sequences are present, about 40% being singletons, with the ten largest covering 1.5% to 2%. CDR3 size: 15 residues. V lost 2 bases, J lost 7 bases, and 9 bases stayed unmatched. Whole-study results and caveats: Five or six TRBV segments were significantly more frequent in patients than in controls. TRBV5-6, TRBV5-1 and TRBV20-1 were among these segments.

Material for sequencing was blood. The genes are TRBV12-3 or TRBV12-4 and TRBJ1-2; 8 bases match TRBD1. The TCR sequence derives from a girl aged 5-17 years with multiple sclerosis. The CDR3 region has the DNA TGTGCCAGCAGTTTAAGCGCAGGGGGCGCGTCTGGCTACACCTTC. Its protein product is CASSLSAGGASGYTF.